One and the same sample provided the 15 T cell receptor beta chains below, sequenced in a study of resident and recirculating memory T cells in vitiligo. Sequenced by immunoSEQ multiplex PCR; TCRdb stores in-frame clones only, minus some. The sample consists of 70,000 to 95,000 clones, about 91% of them appearing once. Material for sequencing was blood. These receptor sequences come from a male donor with vitiligo.

This chain joins TRBV14 and TRBJ2-3; 8 bases are a match to TRBD2. Germline V gives CDR1 SGHDN, CDR2 FVKESK. Trimming took 2 bases from V and 4 from J; bases not matched to a gene: 8. The CDR3 covers 16 residues. The DNA for the CDR3 is TGTGCCAGCAGCCAATTCCTTCTAGCGGGCCCAGATACGCAGTATTTT. It encodes CASSQFLLAGPDTQYF.

This chain joins TRBV2 and TRBJ2-3; the match to TRBD2 covers 11 bases. J was trimmed by 6 bases and V by 5 bases; bases with no gene match: 4. This CDR3 has 14 residues. The germline CDR1 and CDR2 sequences are SNHLY and FYNNEI. The CDR3 DNA reads TGTGCCAGCAGTCTAACTAGCGGGAGCGATACGCAGTATTTT. Amino acids: CASSLTSGSDTQYF.

This sequence joins TRBV15 and TRBJ1-1; TRBD1 is a possible D gene (5 bases). Trimming took off 0 bases at V and 5 bases at J, with 22 bases between the two ends. This CDR3 has 18 residues. The germline V gene has CDR1 LNHNV and CDR2 YYDKDF (reference sequence). The CDR3, as DNA: TGTGCCACCAGCAGAGATAAAAGAGACAGATTCTTCGGGACTGAAGCTTTCTTT. Residues: CATSRDKRDRFFGTEAFF.

This chain uses TRBV6-5 with TRBJ2-7, with TRBD2 matching 8 bases. Looked up from germline, CDR1 is MNHEY and CDR2 is SVGAGI. This CDR3 contains 13 residues. The ends lost 2 bases at V and 8 bases at J; junction bases unmatched: 5. This CDR3 is CASSYPLAGQQYF. The CDR3 DNA is TGTGCCAGCAGTTACCCCCTAGCGGGCCAGCAGTACTTC.

This clone has only one observation. The chain is built from TRBV10-1 and TRBJ2-3, with 7 bases lining up with TRBD2. CDR3 size: 14 residues. The germline gives CDR1 WNHNN, CDR2 SYGVQD (reference sequence). V trimming: 8 bases; J trimming: 0 bases; junction bases outside the gene matches: 5. The CDR3: CASWEGESTDTQYF. CDR3 nucleotide sequence: TGCGCCAGCTGGGAGGGAGAGAGCACAGATACGCAGTATTTT.

V is TRBV28 and J is TRBJ1-4; no clear D. The CDR3 totals 11 residues. CDR1 MDHEN and CDR2 SYDVKM come from the germline V gene. The germline V and J ends were trimmed by 8 bases and 8 bases, with 9 bases remaining between them. The CDR3 is CASYSLEKLFF. The DNA of the CDR3 is TGTGCCAGCTATTCCCTCGAAAAACTGTTTTTT.

CDR3 region: CASSLGGLAGADTQYF. DNA of the CDR3: TGTGCCAGCAGCTTAGGGGGACTAGCGGGAGCGGATACGCAGTATTTT. The V call is TRBV7-6, the J call TRBJ2-3; 14 bases align to TRBD2. This CDR3 region has 16 residues. From germline, CDR1 is SGHVS and CDR2 FNYEAQ. V dropped 1 base and J dropped 6; count of bases not matched to a gene: 3.

The V gene is TRBV4-1, the J gene TRBJ2-1; weak D call: TRBD2 (6 bases). The germline V gene has CDR1 MGHRA and CDR2 YSYEKL. The length of the CDR3 is 12 residues. Trimming removed 3 bases at V and 6 bases at J, with 6 bases between. The CDR3 is CASSQGGNEQFF. CDR3 coding DNA: TGCGCCAGCAGCCAGGGGGGCAATGAGCAGTTCTTC.

The gene calls are TRBV4-1 and TRBJ1-1; a weak D match, TRBD1 (5 bases). This CDR3 contains 14 residues. The V end was cut by 1 base, the J end by 1 base, with 7 bases between. Per germline, CDR1 MGHRA and CDR2 YSYEKL. The CDR3 reads CASSQGTWNTEAFF. CDR3 nucleotide sequence: TGCGCCAGCAGCCAAGGGACATGGAACACTGAAGCTTTCTTT.

This chain connects TRBV6-5 to TRBJ2-2, with a tentative D call TRBD1 (5 bases). Germline values: CDR1 MNHEY, CDR2 SVGAGI. The CDR3 sequence is 15 residues long. V was trimmed by 0 bases and J by 0 bases, leaving 5 bases between them. CDR3 amino acids: CASSYSTANTGELFF. CDR3 sequence (DNA): TGTGCCAGCAGTTACTCGACAGCGAACACCGGGGAGCTGTTTTTT.

V gene TRBV20-1 combines with J gene TRBJ2-1; D perhaps matches TRBD2 (5 bases). Per germline, CDR1 DFQATT and CDR2 SNEGSKA (reference sequence). Trimming pared 5 bases from V and 8 bases from J, leaving 10 bases between. The CDR3 runs to 11 residues. CDR3 loop: CSALLVYEQFF. The CDR3 coding sequence is TGCAGTGCTCTACTAGTCTATGAGCAGTTCTTC.

CDR3 DNA sequence: TGTGCCAGCAAGATAGCGGGCCCGAGCACAGATACGCAGTATTTT. Protein: CASKIAGPSTDTQYF. The chain links TRBV27 to TRBJ2-3; 7 bases are shared with TRBD2. Germline V gene lookup returns CDR1 MNHEY and CDR2 SMNVEV (reference sequence). The CDR3 length is 15 residues. With V trimmed by 7 bases and J by 0 bases, 7 bases remained unmatched.

The chain couples TRBV4-1 to TRBJ2-5, with D possibly being TRBD1 (6 bases). The last part of the DNA fits TRBJ2-7 better; the J call may be wrong. CDR1 and CDR2 from the germline V gene are MGHRA and YSYEKL. This CDR3 spans 16 amino acids. CDR3 DNA: TGCGCCAGCAGCCAACCAACAGGGATTCTGGCCTACGAGCAGTACTTC. It specifies CASSQPTGILAYEQYF.

This clone has a single count. This sequence joins TRBV27 and TRBJ2-7; D possibly corresponds to TRBD1 (7 bases). Germline-derived CDR1 and CDR2 are MNHEY and SMNVEV (reference sequence). CDR3 length: 17 amino acids. V lost 6 bases, J lost 4 bases, and 25 bases lay in between. In DNA form, the CDR3 reads TGTGCCAGCAGAATCGGAACAGGGGAGGTTCATCCTTACGAGCAGTACTTC. This encodes CASRIGTGEVHPYEQYF.

The sample holds one count of this clone. The chain joins TRBV27 to TRBJ2-7, with 13 positions matching TRBD2. The CDR3 has 18 residues. V was pared by 2 bases and J by 2 bases, with 9 bases of the junction left unmatched. Germline V gene lookup returns CDR1 MNHEY and CDR2 SMNVEV (reference sequence). CDR3 DNA sequence: TGTGCCAGCAGTTTACCTCCTCTAGGGACTAGCGGGACCTACGAGCAGTACTTC. The encoded protein is CASSLPPLGTSGTYEQYF.